The 13 T cell receptor beta chains below all came from one sample that was sequenced in a study of blood T cells in healthy people across ages. The use of a sample-barcoded 5' primer and a J-beta primer mix characterized a second PCR of roughly 6 to 12 cycles. MiXCR, applied by TCRdb to the 5' RACE reads, yields one record per CDR3 protein. Among over a million distinct CDR3 sequences listed, about 43% were seen once. The sequencing input was blood. The source is a woman between 18 and 29 years old in good health.

This sequence joins TRBV5-6 and TRBJ2-5, with D tentatively TRBD1 (6 bases). The germline V gene has CDR1 SGHDT and CDR2 YYEEEE. The CDR3 runs 16 residues. V lost 4 bases to trimming and J lost 0 bases, with 16 bases between them. The CDR3 is CASSPNDRRYQETQYF. The CDR3 region has the DNA TGTGCCAGCAGCCCCAACGACAGGCGATACCAAGAGACCCAGTACTTC. The complete variable domain, with remaining parts taken from reference TRBV5-6 and TRBJ2-5, reads DAGVTQSPTHLIKTRGQQVTLRCSPKSGHDTVSWYQQALGQGPQFIFQYYEEEERQRGNFPDRFSGHQFPNYSSELNVNALLLGDSALYLCASSPNDRRYQETQYFGPGTRLLVL.

This clonotype was detected a few times. V gene TRBV20-1 combines with J gene TRBJ2-5; D call uncertain. The CDR3 runs to 13 residues. V lost 4 bases and J lost 3, with 12 bases in between. Germline assignment: CDR1 DFQATT and CDR2 SNEGSKA (reference sequence). The CDR3 protein is CSAKIPVKETQYF. CDR3 sequence (DNA): TGCAGTGCTAAAATCCCAGTAAAAGAGACCCAGTACTTC.

This sequence joins TRBV10-2 and TRBJ2-5; D is possibly TRBD1 (6 bases). Trimming removed 2 bases at V and 3 bases at J, with 10 bases between. CDR1 and CDR2 (germline): WSHSY, SAAADI. The CDR3 totals 14 residues. CDR3 in DNA: TGCGCCAGCAGTGAGGTCAGGGGCGAAGAGACCCAGTACTTC. Its protein product is CASSEVRGEETQYF.

This chain connects TRBV5-1 to TRBJ2-3; 10 bases agree with TRBD2. Trimming at V came to 4 bases and at J to 0 bases, leaving 5 bases not matched to a gene. The CDR3 totals 16 residues. Germline lookup yields CDR1 SGHRS and CDR2 YFSETQ. The CDR3 loop is CASSHPTSGSTDTQYF. CDR3 sequence (DNA): TGCGCCAGCAGCCACCCGACTAGCGGGAGCACAGATACGCAGTATTTT.

The chain couples TRBV20-1 to TRBJ2-1; 7 bases are a match to TRBD2. Germline CDR1 is DFQATT and CDR2 is SNEGSKA (reference sequence). J gave up 1 base and V 6 bases, and 15 bases lay outside the gene matches. The CDR3 spans 17 residues. Here the CDR3 reads CSASPQALALSYNEQFF. DNA of the CDR3: TGCAGTGCCAGTCCACAGGCACTAGCGCTTTCCTACAATGAGCAGTTCTTC.

The chain couples TRBV27 to TRBJ2-1; D ambiguous. This CDR3 is built from 15 residues. Deletions cut 5 bases from V and 0 bases from J, with 11 bases between. Germline V gene data show CDR1 as MNHEY and CDR2 as SMNVEV (reference sequence). CDR3 sequence: CASSPWGSSYNEQFF. For the CDR3, the DNA is TGTGCCAGCAGTCCTTGGGGTAGCTCCTACAATGAGCAGTTCTTC.

The rearrangement uses TRBV6-5 and TRBJ1-5; D is uncertain. The ends were cut back, 4 bases at V and 3 bases at J, with 16 bases in the middle. CDR1 and CDR2 (germline): MNHEY, SVGAGI. The CDR3 contains 16 residues. The CDR3 DNA follows: TGTGCCAGCAGTTCCCTTGGCAGGTTCTCCAATCAGCCCCAGCATTTT. Protein: CASSSLGRFSNQPQHF.

Turning to this clonotype: A much larger clone sits a single nucleotide away, making a read error possible. The rearrangement joins TRBV6-5 to TRBJ2-1; possibly TRBD1 for D (8 bases). The germline V gene has CDR1 MNHEY and CDR2 SVGAGI. The CDR3 sequence is 12 residues long. This CDR3 reads CVSHGGTGEQFF. Written as DNA, the CDR3 is TGTGTTTCGCACGGGGGGACAGGAGAGCAGTTCTTC.

The chain recombines TRBV4-1 with TRBJ2-6; possible D gene TRBD1, 6 bases. This CDR3 has 18 amino acids. Germline V lookup: CDR1 MGHRA, CDR2 YSYEKL. Trimming cost V 1 base and J 0 bases, with 13 bases left between them. CDR3 in DNA: TGCGCCAGCAGCCAAGTCCCAGGGGAGAGCTCTGGGGCCAACGTCCTGACTTTC. As protein: CASSQVPGESSGANVLTF.

This clonotype appeared a few times. This sequence joins TRBV5-1 and TRBJ2-7; 9 bases line up with TRBD2. The germline V gene has CDR1 SGHRS and CDR2 YFSETQ. CDR3 length: 16 residues. V dropped 1 base and J dropped 3; count of bases not matched to a gene: 8. This chain's CDR3 is CASSLNSGTSFYEQYF. As DNA, the CDR3 is TGCGCCAGCAGCTTGAATTCCGGGACTAGCTTCTACGAGCAGTACTTC.

This clonotype was seen once. The gene calls are TRBV7-9 and TRBJ1-1, with D possibly TRBD1 on 5 matching bases. Trimming removed 10 bases at V and 7 bases at J, with 16 bases between. The length of the CDR3 is 12 residues. Per the germline V gene, CDR1 is SEHNR and CDR2 is FQNEAQ (reference sequence). DNA of the CDR3: TGTGCCAACACCTCGGGGCGGTTTGAAGCTTTCTTT. Encoded protein: CANTSGRFEAFF.

This chain links TRBV6-5 with TRBJ2-1, with 8 bases identical to TRBD2. Judging by the DNA end, TRBJ2-7 fits better; the J call may be wrong. CDR1 and CDR2 from the germline V gene are MNHEY and SVGAGI. The CDR3 has 16 amino acids. The CDR3 spells CASSLTSGSSYNEQYF. The CDR3 region has the DNA TGTGCCAGCAGTTTAACTAGCGGTTCCTCCTACAATGAGCAGTACTTC.

Worth noting for this clonotype: A much bigger clone sits one base away, suggesting this may be a read error. The chain joins TRBV12-3 or TRBV12-4 to TRBJ2-4, with a possible D match to TRBD2 (7 bases). The CDR3 spans 14 residues. The CDR3 DNA is TGTGCCAGCAGTTCTGGGGGGGGCAAAAGCATTCAGTACTTC. Translated, it gives CASSSGGGKSIQYF.